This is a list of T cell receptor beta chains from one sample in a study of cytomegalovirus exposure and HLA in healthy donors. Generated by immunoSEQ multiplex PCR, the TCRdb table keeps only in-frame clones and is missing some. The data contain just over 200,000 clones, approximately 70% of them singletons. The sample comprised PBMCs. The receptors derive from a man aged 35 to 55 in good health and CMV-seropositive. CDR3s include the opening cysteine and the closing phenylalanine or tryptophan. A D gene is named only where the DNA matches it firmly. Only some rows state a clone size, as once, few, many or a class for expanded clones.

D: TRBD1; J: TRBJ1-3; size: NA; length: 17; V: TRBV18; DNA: TGTGCCAGCTCACCCTCGACAGGGGGACCGGGTGGAAACACCATATATTTT; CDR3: CASSPSTGGPGGNTIYF
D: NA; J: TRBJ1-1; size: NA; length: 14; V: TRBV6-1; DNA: TGTGCCAGCAGTGAAAAGGGGGAGAGCACTGAAGCTTTCTTT; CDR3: CASSEKGESTEAFF
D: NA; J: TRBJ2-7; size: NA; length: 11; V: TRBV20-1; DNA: TGCAGTGCTGGGGGACTTTACGAGCAGTACTTC; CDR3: CSAGGLYEQYF
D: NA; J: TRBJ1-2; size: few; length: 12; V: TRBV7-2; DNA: TGTGCCAGCAGCCAAAGCGGGTATGGCTACACCTTC; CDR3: CASSQSGYGYTF
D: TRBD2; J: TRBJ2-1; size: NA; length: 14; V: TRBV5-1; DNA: TGCGCCAGCAGCTTGGATCCTAGCGGAAATGAGCAGTTCTTC; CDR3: CASSLDPSGNEQFF
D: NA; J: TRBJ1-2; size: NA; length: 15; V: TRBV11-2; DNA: TGTGCCAGCAGCTTAGGGGGCCAGACAAACTATGGCTACACCTTC; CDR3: CASSLGGQTNYGYTF
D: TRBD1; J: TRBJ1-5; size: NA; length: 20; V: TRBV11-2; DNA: TGTGCCAGCAGCTTAGAACTGGGGACAGGGGGACCCTATAGCAATCAGCCCCAGCATTTT; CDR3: CASSLELGTGGPYSNQPQHF
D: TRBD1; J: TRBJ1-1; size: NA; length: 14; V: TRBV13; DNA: TGTGCCAGCAGCTTAGTTACAGGGGGCGATGAAGCTTTCTTT; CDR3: CASSLVTGGDEAFF
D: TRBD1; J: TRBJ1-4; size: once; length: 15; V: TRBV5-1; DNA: TGCGCCAGCAGCCAAGTACAGGGGAGTAATGAAAAACTGTTTTTT; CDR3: CASSQVQGSNEKLFF
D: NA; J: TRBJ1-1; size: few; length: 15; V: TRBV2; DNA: TGTGCCAGCAGTGAGCCGACAGTCCCGGGCACTGAAGCTTTCTTT; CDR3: CASSEPTVPGTEAFF